Included here is one T cell receptor (beta chain) sequence, with context. CDR1 PRHDT and CDR2 FYEKMQ come from the germline V gene (reference sequence). The CDR3 runs to 14 residues. One entry per CDR3 protein, without DNA, is what TCRdb gives after re-calling the 5' RACE reads. Found here are tens of thousands of distinct CDR3 sequences; the top ten clones hold 6% to 9.5%. The sample comes from a study of monozygotic twins with inflammatory bowel disease. The receptor was isolated from a human donor with ulcerative colitis or Crohn's disease, or a healthy co-twin of an affected twin (not recorded which). V is TRBV13 and J is TRBJ1-6. The source material was blood. Here the CDR3 reads CASRSGLGNSPLHF.